This is a list of T cell receptor beta chains from one sample in a study of beta chain features in type 1 diabetes. The data were produced by immunoSEQ multiplex PCR, yet TCRdb's version contains in-frame clones alone and is incomplete. The data contain 600,000 to 750,000 clones, roughly 12% of them singletons. Source material: naive CD4+ T cells from blood. The receptors were gathered from a man aged 30-40 years with type 1 diabetes. CDR3s include the opening cysteine and the closing phenylalanine or tryptophan.

TRBV30	TRBJ1-3	CAWSPSGNTIYF
TRBV9	TRBJ2-2	CASSAGDSPNTGELFF
TRBV30	TRBJ1-5	CACEMKGPNQPQHF
TRBV10-3	TRBJ2-7	CAIRGQGGAEQYF
TRBV30	TRBJ2-5	CAWSRETQETQYF
TRBV7-9	TRBJ2-1	CASSLSGGNEQFF
TRBV18	TRBJ2-3	CASSPRTSGGTDTQYF
TRBV9	TRBJ2-4	CASSGGTGWDIQYF
TRBV7-9	TRBJ1-2	CASSLERYGYTF
TRBV27	TRBJ2-5	CASSTWTSGQETQYF
TRBV25-1	TRBJ1-2	CASSESTEFYGYTF
TRBV7-2	TRBJ2-5	CASSLAGTQRETQYF
TRBV7-9	TRBJ1-2	CASSFAMGASGYTF
TRBV9	TRBJ2-3	CASSVAPEDTQYF
TRBV5-4	TRBJ2-2	CASGTGTANTGELFF
TRBV7-3	TRBJ1-1	CASSPGDMRNTEAFF
TRBV27	TRBJ1-1	CASVLLGSGTEAFF
TRBV29-1	TRBJ2-1	CSAILAGYYNEQFF
TRBV11-2	TRBJ2-1	CASSLDTRREIF
TRBV30	TRBJ1-5	CAWSAGDRQPQHF
TRBV9	TRBJ2-1	CASSPRTENNEQFF
TRBV16	TRBJ1-5	CASSLDRDGQPQHF
TRBV7-8	TRBJ2-3	CASSPAGGTDTQYF
TRBV14	TRBJ2-7	CASSQGLGTSGYEQYF
TRBV4-3	TRBJ1-5	CASSHTYQRGNQPQHF